Listed here is a single T cell receptor beta chain. What it recognizes is unknown. These data come from a study of cytomegalovirus exposure and HLA in healthy donors. Study details: From 170 million or so T cells, an earlier analysis saw roughly 120 million unique TCR beta sequences. The study, taken as a whole, reports: Confirmation in vitro established that three CMV-associated chains were specific for CMV antigens.

Though probably carrying unrecorded immune exposures, donors were nominally healthy at sampling. CDR3 length: 14 residues. Germline trimming cut 6 bases from V and 7 bases from J; bases unmatched to any gene: 8. CDR1 and CDR2 from the germline V gene are MGHDK and SYGVNS. PCR primers comprised 60 Vbeta and 13 Jbeta primers. TCRdb's table, derived via immunoSEQ multiplex PCR, lists solely in-frame clones and lacks some. Seen here are 150,000 to 200,000 clones, just under 80% observed once, and the top ten hold about 2.6%. V usage is TRBV25-1 and J usage is TRBJ1-4; 7 positions agree with TRBD1. This sequence originates from a female donor in good health and CMV-seronegative. Sequencing was carried out using PBMCs. The DNA for the CDR3 is TGTGCCAGCAGACAGACAGGGAGTTTTGAAAAACTGTTTTTT. It encodes CASRQTGSFEKLFF.